This T cell receptor (beta chain) originates from a study of T cell responses to AZD1222 COVID-19 vaccine. The table came from immunoSEQ multiplex PCR; TCRdb's copy has only in-frame clones and leaves some out. This sample has roughly 200,000 clones; about 90% occur once, and the top ten carry roughly 7.7%. The TCR was taken from an adult in good health. The source material was peripheral blood, sampled on day 0 of AZD1222 vaccination.

DNA for the CDR3: TGTGCCAGCAGCCCTGGACAGGGGGAGAACCAAGAGACCCAGTACTTC. Translating gives CASSPGQGENQETQYF. This chain joins TRBV4-2 and TRBJ2-5, with 10 nucleotides matching TRBD1. The length of the CDR3 is 16 residues. Germline values: CDR1 LGHNA, CDR2 YNFKEQ. V dropped 4 bases and J dropped 0; count of bases not matched to a gene: 5.